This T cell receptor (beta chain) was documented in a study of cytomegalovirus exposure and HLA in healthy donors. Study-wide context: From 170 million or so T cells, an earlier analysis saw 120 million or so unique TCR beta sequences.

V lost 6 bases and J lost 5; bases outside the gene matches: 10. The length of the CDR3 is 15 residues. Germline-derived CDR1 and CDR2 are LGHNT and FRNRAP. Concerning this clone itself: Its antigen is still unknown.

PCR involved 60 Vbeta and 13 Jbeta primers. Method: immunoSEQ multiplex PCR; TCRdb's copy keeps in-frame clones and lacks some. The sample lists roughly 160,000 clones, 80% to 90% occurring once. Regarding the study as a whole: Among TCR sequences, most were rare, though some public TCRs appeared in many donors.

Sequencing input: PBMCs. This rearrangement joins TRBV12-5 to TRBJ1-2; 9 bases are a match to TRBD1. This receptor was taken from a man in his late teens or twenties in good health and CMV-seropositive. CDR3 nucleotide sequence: TGTGCTAGTGGGCCGGAAGGGACAGGGAATTATGGCTACACCTTC. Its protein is CASGPEGTGNYGYTF.